This TCR beta chain appears in the sequencing data of a study of blood T cell repertoires in COVID-19. Across the study: Acute and convalescent COVID-19 samples came from the United States, Italy and Spain. PBMCs, B-cell-depleted T cells, or T cells were the source of the cDNA or gDNA that made up the material.

Authors' methods: Quantification of nucleated cells was approximated via reference gene primer amplification. The data were produced by immunoSEQ multiplex PCR, yet TCRdb's version contains in-frame clones alone and is incomplete. The DNA was the basis for D and trimming; V, J and clone size are from that table. Of some 99,000 clones in the sample, over 75% are singletons; the top ten hold about 7%. This CDR3 comprises 15 residues. The ends lost 3 bases at V and 1 base at J; junction bases unmatched: 5. Germline CDR1 is SGHRS and CDR2 is YFSETQ. The chain combines TRBV5-1 with TRBJ2-5, with 8 bases matching TRBD1. What was sequenced was peripheral blood. The origin of this receptor is a woman between 50 and 59 years old with acute or convalescent COVID-19. CDR3 sequence reads: CASSSMTGAQETQYF. The CDR3 DNA reads TGCGCCAGCAGCTCAATGACAGGGGCCCAAGAGACCCAGTACTTC.